This TCR beta chain was sequenced in a study of cytomegalovirus exposure and HLA in healthy donors. This CDR3 comprises 14 residues. V lost 8 bases and J lost 4; bases outside the gene matches: 10. From germline, CDR1 is SGHTA and CDR2 FQGNSA. The PCR ran on 60 Vbeta and 13 Jbeta primers. Sequenced by immunoSEQ multiplex PCR; TCRdb stores in-frame clones only, minus some. The sample carries approximately 150,000 clones, approximately 80% recorded once. Study outcomes and limitations: 87-base-pair reads could not separate some V segments, including TRBV6-2 and TRBV6-3. A later analysis showed that HLA-associated TCR beta chains had undergone more clonal expansion than equally common others.

To note about this clone: Its antigen is currently unknown.

Material for sequencing was PBMCs. The chain links TRBV7-2 to TRBJ2-5, with TRBD2 matching 7 bases. This clonotype originated in a woman aged 35 to 49 in good health and CMV-seronegative. The CDR3 protein is CASGRGLTPETQYF. CDR3 nucleotide sequence: TGTGCCAGCGGACGGGGACTAACTCCAGAGACCCAGTACTTC.